Shown below are 25 T cell receptor beta chains from a single sample sequenced in a study of T cell repertoires in cytomegalovirus infection. A single record per CDR3 protein comes from TCRdb applying MiXCR to the reads. The sample holds fewer than 700,000 distinct CDR3 sequences; approximately 24% are singletons and the top ten take 7.5% to 9%. The sequenced sample consisted of CD8+ T cells from PBMCs. All receptors derive from a human donor in good health (CMV status not recorded). Some clones in this sample may be carry-over from other donors' samples.

This chain connects TRBV11-3 to TRBJ2-7, with 9 bases fitting TRBD1. V lost 4 bases to trimming and J lost 4 bases; unmatched junction nucleotides: 8. CDR1 SGHNT and CDR2 YENEEA come from the germline V gene. This CDR3 spans 15 amino acids. CDR3 DNA sequence: TGTGCCAGCAGCTCAGGGCAAGGACAGGGGTACGAGCAGTACTTC. Translating it yields CASSSGQGQGYEQYF.

This clonotype appeared a few times. The chain employs TRBV6-2 or TRBV6-3 and TRBJ2-5; 7 bases line up with TRBD2. The germline V gene has CDR1 MNHEY and CDR2 SVGEGT. Trimming cost V 8 bases and J 5 bases; bases outside gene matches: 5. The CDR3 is 12 amino acids. CDR3 region: CASWTSRETQYF. The CDR3 DNA sequence: TGTGCCAGCTGGACTAGTAGGGAGACCCAGTACTTC.

This chain uses TRBV19 with TRBJ2-1; unclear D gene. Trimming removed 0 bases from V and 1 base from J, with 22 bases in between. This CDR3 has 20 residues. Germline CDR1 and CDR2: LNHDA and SQIVND (reference sequence). CDR3 sequence: CASSIDDRNPLHHSYNEQFF. DNA of the CDR3: TGTGCCAGTAGTATAGATGACCGGAACCCACTCCATCATTCCTACAATGAGCAGTTCTTC.

This clonotype was counted at least ten times. The chain combines TRBV7-8 with TRBJ1-1; TRBD1 matches 7 bases. CDR3 length: 18 residues. J was trimmed by 1 base and V by 5 bases; bases with no gene match: 16. The germline CDR1 and CDR2 sequences are SGHVS and FQNEAQ. CDR3 in amino acids: CASSNPQPPGTENTEAFF. The CDR3 DNA reads TGTGCCAGCAGCAACCCTCAGCCTCCCGGGACAGAGAACACTGAAGCTTTCTTT.

This clonotype has just a few counts. The genes are TRBV7-8 and TRBJ1-4; 10 bases align to TRBD1. The germline V gene has CDR1 SGHVS and CDR2 FQNEAQ. With V trimmed by 1 base and J by 3 bases, 20 bases remained unmatched. The CDR3 extends over 22 amino acids. DNA of the CDR3: TGTGCCAGCAGCTTAGAAGCCGGTGGTGGGACAGGGGCCGTGGTACCTAATGAAAAACTGTTTTTT. It yields the protein CASSLEAGGGTGAVVPNEKLFF.

The chain couples TRBV2 to TRBJ2-4; D is perhaps TRBD2 (6 bases). Trimming removed 6 bases from V and 13 bases from J, with 13 bases in between. The CDR3 is 11 residues long. CDR1 is SNHLY and CDR2 is FYNNEI in the germline V gene. In DNA, the CDR3 is TGTGCCAGCAGGGAGCGGGCACCACAGTACTTC. This encodes CASRERAPQYF. Looking up the rest from reference TRBV2 and TRBJ2-4 gives the full variable domain: EPEVTQTPSHQVTQMGQEVILRCVPISNHLYFYWYRQILGQKVEFLVSFYNNEISEKSEIFDDQFSVERPDGSNFTLKIRSTKLEDSAMYFCASRERAPQYFGAGTRLSVL.

The V and J genes are TRBV6-5 and TRBJ2-7; possible D gene TRBD2, 5 bases. The CDR3 totals 15 residues. Looked up from germline, CDR1 is MNHEY and CDR2 is SVGAGI. Trimming left V 0 bases short and J 0 bases short, with 9 bases between. The chain's CDR3 is CASSYSDGSSYEQYF. The DNA of the CDR3 is TGTGCCAGCAGTTACTCAGATGGGAGCTCCTACGAGCAGTACTTC.

This clonotype was found many times. The genes are TRBV7-2 and TRBJ1-1; tentative D call: TRBD1 (6 bases). This CDR3 spans 16 amino acids. V lost 1 base and J lost 7, with 19 bases in between. Per germline, CDR1 SGHTA and CDR2 FQGNSA. CDR3 sequence: CASSLDWDIRVGEAFF. The CDR3 DNA follows: TGTGCCAGCAGCTTAGACTGGGACATCCGGGTGGGTGAAGCTTTCTTT.

The genes are TRBV7-9 and TRBJ2-2, with 8 bases identical to TRBD1. After removal of 5 bases from V and 5 bases from J, the junction contained 7 bases not matched to a gene. Germline CDR1 is SEHNR and CDR2 is FQNEAQ (reference sequence). The CDR3 spans 15 residues. CDR3 amino acids: CASSTRGPRTGELFF. In DNA form, the CDR3 reads TGTGCCAGCAGCACCAGGGGGCCACGGACCGGGGAGCTGTTTTTT.

This clonotype was counted at least ten times. The V call is TRBV7-2, the J call TRBJ2-7; D call uncertain. The germline gives CDR1 SGHTA, CDR2 FQGNSA. This CDR3 has 14 residues. The V end lost 2 bases, the J end lost 2 bases, and 10 bases lay between the germline ends. The CDR3 reads CASSLSSFAYEQYF. The DNA of the CDR3 is TGTGCCAGCAGCTTAAGTAGTTTCGCCTACGAGCAGTACTTC.

Ten or more counts support this clonotype. The chain recombines TRBV12-3 or TRBV12-4 with TRBJ2-5, with D unclear. The V end was cut by 10 bases, the J end by 2 bases, with 11 bases between. The CDR3 length is 12 residues. DNA of the CDR3: TGTGCCACCCTACTTAGGCAAGAGACCCAGTACTTC. It translates to CATLLRQETQYF.

This clonotype was seen a few times. The chain employs TRBV6-4 and TRBJ2-1; the D gene could be TRBD1 or TRBD2 (5 bases each). The germline V gene has CDR1 MRHNA and CDR2 SNTAGT. The ends were cut back, 5 bases at V and 8 bases at J, with 13 bases in the middle. This CDR3 region has 13 residues. This CDR3 reads CASSLSREYEQFF. As DNA, the CDR3 is TGTGCCAGCAGTTTGTCCAGGGAGTATGAGCAGTTCTTC.

V and J are TRBV29-1 and TRBJ2-3; D remains unclear. The CDR3 consists of 14 residues. CDR1 and CDR2 (germline): SQVTM, ANQGSEA. V lost 0 bases to trimming and J lost 10 bases, with 17 bases between them. CDR3 sequence (DNA): TGCAGCGTTGAAGAGTGGTCAACGGGCGCTTCGCAGTATTTT. Translated: CSVEEWSTGASQYF.

The chain carries TRBV4-2 and TRBJ2-7; a possible D gene is TRBD1 (5 bases). With 2 bases removed from V and 0 bases from J, the gap between germline ends came to 11 bases. The length of the CDR3 is 15 residues. The V gene's germline CDR1 is LGHNA and CDR2 YNFKEQ. CDR3 residues: CASSQSDSDSYEQYF. The CDR3 DNA reads TGTGCCAGCAGCCAATCAGACAGCGACTCCTACGAGCAGTACTTC.

This clonotype occurred a few times. The gene calls are TRBV29-1 and TRBJ1-2, with TRBD1 as a possible D gene (5 bases). V was cut by 3 bases and J by 12 bases, with 14 bases left in between. Germline CDR1 and CDR2: SQVTM and ANQGSEA. The CDR3 totals 11 residues. The CDR3 coding sequence is TGCAGCGTTGATTCTCGGGACTGGCACACCTTC. This gives the protein CSVDSRDWHTF.

This clonotype turned up a few times. The chain couples TRBV6-6 to TRBJ2-5, with D possibly TRBD1 on 8 matching bases. V lost 7 bases and J lost 7, with 22 bases in between. This CDR3 has 15 residues. Germline CDR1 MNHNY, CDR2 SVGAGI (reference sequence). CDR3 sequence (DNA): TGTGCCAGCACAAAACAGGGGGGGGGCCCGTGGACCCAGTACTTC. Residues: CASTKQGGGPWTQYF.

This clonotype was seen repeatedly, ten times or more. V and J are TRBV10-3 and TRBJ1-1; no clear D. Germline lookup yields CDR1 ENHRY and CDR2 SYGVKD. The CDR3 extends over 13 amino acids. V was shortened by 2 bases and J by 1 base, with 5 bases between the two germline ends. The CDR3 DNA reads as TGTGCCATCAGTGAGACACAGAACACTGAAGCTTTCTTT. It translates to CAISETQNTEAFF.

The chain carries TRBV4-1 and TRBJ2-7; TRBD2 is a possible D gene (6 bases). Germline V CDR1 and CDR2: MGHRA, YSYEKL. Trimming took 1 base from V and 0 from J, leaving 10 bases between them. The CDR3 runs to 15 residues. Written as DNA, the CDR3 is TGCGCCAGCAGCCAAGCCCGGGACTTCTCCTACGAGCAGTACTTC. Translation: CASSQARDFSYEQYF.

This clonotype was seen at least ten times. This chain connects TRBV7-9 to TRBJ2-2; 10 nucleotides line up with TRBD1. CDR1 SEHNR and CDR2 FQNEAQ come from the germline V gene (reference sequence). The CDR3 extends over 15 amino acids. J lost 4 bases, V lost 5 bases, and 4 bases had no gene match. The CDR3 reads CASSIRDRGTGELFF. The CDR3 bases are TGTGCCAGCAGCATCCGGGACAGGGGCACCGGGGAGCTGTTTTTT.

In its sample, this clonotype was seen a few times. The CDR3 loop reads CASSYNRVDEQYV. CDR3 nucleotide sequence: TGTGCCAGCAGTTACAACAGGGTGGACGAGCAGTACGTC. The V gene is TRBV6-6, the J gene TRBJ2-7; possible D gene TRBD1, 6 bases. The V gene's germline CDR1 is MNHNY and CDR2 SVGAGI (reference sequence). This CDR3 contains 13 residues. Trimming removed 2 bases at V and 5 bases at J, with 10 bases between.

This clonotype was picked up many times. The V call is TRBV7-2, the J call TRBJ2-5, with 11 bases fitting TRBD2. The CDR3 has 16 amino acids. Trimming took 3 bases from V and 5 from J; bases not matched to a gene: 8. The germline V gene has CDR1 SGHTA and CDR2 FQGNSA. CDR3 residues: CASSFVVSGGAETQYF. The CDR3 DNA reads as TGTGCCAGCAGCTTTGTTGTTAGCGGGGGGGCCGAGACCCAGTACTTC.

This clonotype was detected a few times. The chain uses TRBV5-1 and TRBJ2-1; 7 bases map to TRBD1. This CDR3 comprises 14 residues. Germline CDR1 SGHRS, CDR2 YFSETQ. Trimming cost V 2 bases and J 5 bases; bases outside gene matches: 4. CDR3 DNA sequence: TGCGCCAGCAGCTTCGGACAGGCCCACAATGAGCAGTTCTTC. Translated: CASSFGQAHNEQFF. The full variable domain, with the rest looked up from reference TRBV5-1 and TRBJ2-1, is KAGVTQTPRYLIKTRGQQVTLSCSPISGHRSVSWYQQTPGQGLQFLFEYFSETQRNKGNFPGRFSGRQFSNSRSEMNVSTLELGDSALYLCASSFGQAHNEQFFGPGTRLTVL.

The chain is built from TRBV12-3 or TRBV12-4 and TRBJ1-4; D is perhaps TRBD1 (6 bases). The CDR3 length is 16 residues. V gave up 5 bases and J gave up 7 bases, with 20 bases separating them. CDR3 nucleotide sequence: TGTGCCAGCAGTACCTCATGGGGGCAAGGTTTTGAAAAACTGTTTTTT. Translating it yields CASSTSWGQGFEKLFF.

V and J are TRBV20-1 and TRBJ2-1; possible D gene TRBD2, 5 bases. CDR3 size: 13 residues. V lost 6 bases to trimming and J lost 0 bases, with 9 bases between them. The germline V gene has CDR1 DFQATT and CDR2 SNEGSKA (reference sequence). CDR3 amino acids: CSARAVSYNEQFF. CDR3 nucleotides: TGCAGTGCGCGAGCGGTCTCCTACAATGAGCAGTTCTTC.

The V and J genes are TRBV6-5 and TRBJ1-1; possible D gene TRBD1, 5 bases. V lost 0 bases to trimming and J lost 4 bases, with 15 bases between them. CDR1 is MNHEY and CDR2 is SVGAGI in the germline V gene. CDR3 length equals 16 residues. As DNA, the CDR3 is TGTGCCAGCAGTTACTCGAGATCGGCGGGGACCACTGAAGCTTTCTTT. Translating gives CASSYSRSAGTTEAFF.